The clone carrying this T cell receptor (beta chain) showed up just once. Its specificity is unknown. Here immunoSEQ multiplex PCR was the method, and the copy in TCRdb shows in-frame clones only, minus some. In the table there are roughly 53,000 clones, about four fifths of which are singletons. The sample comes from a study of T cell responses to AZD1222 COVID-19 vaccine. Study at large: Second-dose groups at about 4 or about 12 weeks were pooled. Points from the study as a whole: Spike-specific TCR depth and breadth grew after two AZD1222 doses. No day 14 peak samples; only post-peak repertoires were characterized.

This receptor was obtained from an adult in good health. Sample: peripheral blood, taken on day 0 of AZD1222 vaccination.

The CDR3 sequence is CASSLGQNGAQHF. CDR3 sequence (DNA): TGTGCCAGCAGCTTAGGACAGAACGGGGCCCAGCATTTT. The chain joins TRBV11-2 to TRBJ1-5; D is possibly TRBD1 (5 bases). This CDR3 contains 13 residues. Trimming pared 1 base from V and 11 bases from J, leaving 12 bases between. Looked up from germline, CDR1 is SGHAT and CDR2 is FQNNGV.